A single sample is the source of the 18 T cell receptor beta chains below, sequenced in a study of blood T cell repertoires in COVID-19. Profiling relied on immunoSEQ multiplex PCR, and the TCRdb table lists in-frame clones only, not all of them. This sample yields roughly 110,000 clones, of which 70% to 90% are seen a single time; approximately 1.5% belongs to the top ten. The material sequenced was peripheral blood. The receptors were gathered from a middle-aged man with acute or convalescent COVID-19.

Comment on this clone: One end of the junction fails to match germline, which may point to a read error. The chain carries TRBV27 and TRBJ2-7; 7 bases are a match to TRBD1. In germline, CDR1 is MNHEY, CDR2 SMNVEV (reference sequence). The length of the CDR3 is 13 residues. CDR3 coding DNA: TGTGCCAGCAGGAGACAGGGCTCCGACGAGCAGTACTTC. Translated: CASRRQGSDEQYF.

This clone appeared once. The chain uses TRBV25-1 and TRBJ1-4; perhaps TRBD1 as D (5 bases). Trimming took 1 base from V and 8 from J, leaving 8 bases between them. CDR3 length: 13 amino acids. Germline CDR1 is MGHDK and CDR2 is SYGVNS. The CDR3 region is CASSESGGEKLFF. DNA for the CDR3: TGTGCCAGCAGTGAATCTGGGGGGGAAAAACTGTTTTTT.

This rearrangement joins TRBV7-9 to TRBJ2-5; 12 nucleotides agree with TRBD2. With V trimmed by 5 bases and J by 5 bases, 15 bases remained unmatched. CDR1 is SEHNR, CDR2 FQNEAQ, per germline (reference sequence). The CDR3 covers 18 residues. The CDR3 protein is CASSPGASGGAFRETQYF. The CDR3 DNA sequence: TGTGCCAGCAGCCCCGGGGCTAGCGGGGGGGCGTTTCGGGAGACCCAGTACTTC.

The chain is built from TRBV7-2 and TRBJ2-4; D remains unclear. This CDR3 has 14 residues. The ends were cut back, 1 base at V and 0 bases at J, with 4 bases in the middle. Germline CDR1 SGHTA, CDR2 FQGNSA. The CDR3 is CASSLELAKNIQYF. DNA for the CDR3: TGTGCCAGCAGCTTAGAACTAGCCAAAAACATTCAGTACTTC.

In this sample, this clone turned up once. V gene TRBV2 combines with J gene TRBJ1-1; D not resolved. V dropped 4 bases and J dropped 6 bases, with 9 bases sitting between them. The CDR3 has 12 residues. CDR1 and CDR2 (germline): SNHLY, FYNNEI. DNA for the CDR3: TGTGCCAGCAGTGTTTCCCTCCCTGAAGCTTTCTTT. Translating gives CASSVSLPEAFF.

This rearrangement joins TRBV5-6 to TRBJ2-5; 7 nucleotides agree with TRBD2. V trimming: 4 bases; J trimming: 9 bases; junction bases outside the gene matches: 3. The CDR3 covers 11 residues. Per the germline V gene, CDR1 is SGHDT and CDR2 is YYEEEE. The CDR3 protein is CASSRGEAQYF. The CDR3 DNA reads as TGTGCCAGCAGCCGGGGGGAGGCCCAGTACTTC.

V and J are TRBV7-2 and TRBJ1-1; 7 positions agree with TRBD1. Trimming took 5 bases from V and 5 from J; bases not matched to a gene: 5. Germline CDR1 SGHTA, CDR2 FQGNSA. The CDR3 extends over 13 amino acids. The CDR3, as DNA: TGTGCCAGCAGCGACACAGGGGTGACTGAAGCTTTCTTT. Its protein product is CASSDTGVTEAFF.

The V and J genes are TRBV3-1 (or the pseudogene TRBV3-2) and TRBJ2-1; 9 nucleotides match TRBD1. Germline assignment: CDR1 LGHDT and CDR2 YNNKEL (reference sequence). CDR3 length: 15 residues. V was clipped by 4 bases and J by 6 bases; unmatched bases: 7. DNA for the CDR3: TGTGCCAGCAGCCCGAGACTGACAGGGGGCAATGAGCAGTTCTTC. This translates into CASSPRLTGGNEQFF.

The chain joins TRBV2 to TRBJ1-2, with 9 nucleotides matching TRBD1. V gave up 6 bases and J gave up 5 bases; unmatched junction bases: 7. The CDR3 consists of 14 residues. The germline gives CDR1 SNHLY, CDR2 FYNNEI. The DNA of the CDR3 is TGTGCCAGCAGGAGAGGACAGGGGAAATATGGCTACACCTTC. It specifies CASRRGQGKYGYTF.

The V gene is TRBV27, the J gene TRBJ1-6; 9 bases are a match to TRBD1. Germline lookup yields CDR1 MNHEY and CDR2 SMNVEV (reference sequence). The CDR3 extends over 16 amino acids. The ends lost 5 bases at V and 11 bases at J; junction bases unmatched: 13. The CDR3 spells CASSPLTGQGSAPLHF. CDR3 coding DNA: TGTGCCAGCAGTCCCCTTACGGGACAGGGCTCCGCACCCCTCCACTTT.

The chain has TRBV10-3 and TRBJ2-2; 8 bases map to TRBD1. The CDR3 runs 12 residues. The germline gives CDR1 ENHRY, CDR2 SYGVKD. Unmatched junction bases numbered 5, after V lost 11 bases and J lost 6 bases. CDR3 sequence: CAARGLAGELFF. The CDR3 DNA reads as TGTGCCGCCAGGGGGCTTGCCGGGGAGCTGTTTTTT.

This chain connects TRBV28 to TRBJ1-5, with TRBD1 identical over 8 bases. V was pared by 4 bases and J by 6 bases, with 5 bases of the junction left unmatched. CDR3 length: 14 amino acids. Germline V gene data show CDR1 as MDHEN and CDR2 as SYDVKM. The CDR3 is CASSSGGLGQPQHF. As DNA, the CDR3 is TGTGCCAGCAGTTCAGGGGGCCTAGGTCAGCCCCAGCATTTT.

The chain recombines TRBV5-1 with TRBJ1-4, with a tentative D call TRBD1 (6 bases). V lost 0 bases, J lost 3 bases, and 9 bases lay in between. From germline, CDR1 is SGHRS and CDR2 YFSETQ. The CDR3 is 15 amino acids. CDR3 in amino acids: CASSLGSGANEKLFF. Written as DNA, the CDR3 is TGCGCCAGCAGCTTGGGCTCAGGGGCTAATGAAAAACTGTTTTTT.

The CDR3 bases are TGTGCCAGCAGCCCAACGACCCCTAGCAAACCCACAGATACGCAGTATTTT. Translated, it gives CASSPTTPSKPTDTQYF. This chain links TRBV7-3 with TRBJ2-3, with a weak D call TRBD2 (5 bases). V was cut by 5 bases and J by 2 bases, with 20 bases left in between. In germline, CDR1 is SGHTA, CDR2 FQGTGA. The CDR3 is 17 amino acids.

The gene calls are TRBV12-3 or TRBV12-4 and TRBJ2-1; the D is unclear. Deletions cut 2 bases from V and 6 bases from J, with 8 bases between. The CDR3 runs to 13 residues. DNA for the CDR3: TGTGCCAGCAGTTTATCGGTTTTCAATGAGCAGTTCTTC. It is translated as CASSLSVFNEQFF.

This clone was seen more than once but under ten times. The chain couples TRBV28 to TRBJ2-7; 7 positions match TRBD2. The V gene's germline CDR1 is MDHEN and CDR2 SYDVKM. This CDR3 contains 14 residues. V shed 8 bases, J shed 3 bases, and the junction held 10 bases outside the gene matches. The CDR3 bases are TGTGCCAGCCGGGCTAGCGGCGTGTACTACGAGCAGTACTTC. Protein: CASRASGVYYEQYF.

This chain links TRBV6-5 with TRBJ2-1; 7 nucleotides match TRBD1. The V gene end was trimmed by 5 bases and the J gene end by 10 bases; junction bases not matched to a gene: 14. This CDR3 has 15 amino acids. Per the germline V gene, CDR1 is MNHEY and CDR2 is SVGAGI. CDR3 coding DNA: TGTGCCAGCAGTCACAGGGGAAGAGGAAATCGCGAGCAGTTCTTC. Encoded protein: CASSHRGRGNREQFF.

This chain links TRBV9 with TRBJ1-1; D is unresolved. Trimming cost V 3 bases and J 4 bases, with 22 bases left between them. Looked up from germline, CDR1 is SGDLS and CDR2 is YYNGEE. This CDR3 comprises 17 residues. CDR3 nucleotides: TGTGCCAGCAGCGCTGGACGGGGAACATCCCTACGCACTGAAGCTTTCTTT. Amino acid sequence: CASSAGRGTSLRTEAFF.